This is a list of T cell receptor beta chains from one sample in a study of T cell responses to AZD1222 COVID-19 vaccine. Method: immunoSEQ multiplex PCR; TCRdb's copy keeps in-frame clones and lacks some. The sample consists of 50,000 to 70,000 clones, approximately 86% of them appearing once. The sample consisted of peripheral blood, taken 28 days after the second AZD1222 dose. These receptors all come from an adult who received the AZD1222 COVID-19 vaccine. CDR3s include the opening cysteine and the closing phenylalanine or tryptophan. A D gene is named only where the DNA matches it firmly. The listing skips clone size in some rows; elsewhere it reads once, few, many or a size class.

V gene	D gene	clone size	J gene	CDR3 DNA	CDR3 protein
TRBV13	-	few	TRBJ2-3	TGTGCCAGCAGCTTAGGGGGACCTAGCACAGATACGCAGTATTTT	CASSLGGPSTDTQYF
TRBV28	TRBD2	-	TRBJ2-1	TGTGCCAGCAGGGCCTCTAGCGGGTCCAGAAATGAGCAGTTCTTC	CASRASSGSRNEQFF
TRBV9	-	-	TRBJ2-1	TGTGCCAGCAGCGCTCCCTGGGTGGGTTGGGCGGCTGAGCAGTTCTTC	CASSAPWVGWAAEQFF
TRBV3-1/TRBV3-2	TRBD2	-	TRBJ2-2	TGTGCCAGCAGCCAGCAGCGGAGGGGAGAGACTAGCGGCCCCCACACCGGGGAGCTGTTTTTT	CASSQQRRGETSGPHTGELFF
TRBV4-1	TRBD1	-	TRBJ1-2	TGCGCCAGCAGCCAAGAAGGGGGCTCTATCTATGGCTACACCTTC	CASSQEGGSIYGYTF
TRBV7-8	TRBD2	-	TRBJ2-1	TGTGCCAGCAGCTTGAGCGGGAACCTCCTCTACAATGAGCAGTTCTTC	CASSLSGNLLYNEQFF
TRBV11-2	-	-	TRBJ1-5	TGTGCCAGCAGCCCCCATGTCCTTGGGGGGCGATATAGCAATCAGCCCCAGCATTTT	CASSPHVLGGRYSNQPQHF
TRBV5-5	TRBD2	-	TRBJ2-5	TGTGCCAGCAGCTTGGCCGGCGGGAGGGGTTACGAGACCCAGTACTTC	CASSLAGGRGYETQYF
TRBV3-1/TRBV3-2	-	-	TRBJ2-7	TGTGCCAGCAGCCAACAACCGGGCCTAGCTGATCGGTACTTC	CASSQQPGLADRYF
TRBV5-6	-	once	TRBJ2-1	TGTGCCAGCAGCTTGAAGGACCACTACAATGAGCAGTTCTTC	CASSLKDHYNEQFF
TRBV29-1	TRBD2	-	TRBJ2-1	TGCAGCGTCACATATGGACTAGCGGGAGTTAATGAGCAGTTCTTC	CSVTYGLAGVNEQFF
TRBV6-6	TRBD2	-	TRBJ2-7	TGTGCCTCCTCTGGGGGGGATGGGTTGACTGAGCAGTACTTC	CASSGGDGLTEQYF
TRBV6-1	-	-	TRBJ1-2	TGTGCCAGCAGTGAAGGGGGCATTGGCTACACCTTC	CASSEGGIGYTF
TRBV7-3	-	-	TRBJ2-2	TGTGCCAGCAGCGCTCCGGGACGAGAAAGGGAGCTGTTTTTT	CASSAPGRERELFF